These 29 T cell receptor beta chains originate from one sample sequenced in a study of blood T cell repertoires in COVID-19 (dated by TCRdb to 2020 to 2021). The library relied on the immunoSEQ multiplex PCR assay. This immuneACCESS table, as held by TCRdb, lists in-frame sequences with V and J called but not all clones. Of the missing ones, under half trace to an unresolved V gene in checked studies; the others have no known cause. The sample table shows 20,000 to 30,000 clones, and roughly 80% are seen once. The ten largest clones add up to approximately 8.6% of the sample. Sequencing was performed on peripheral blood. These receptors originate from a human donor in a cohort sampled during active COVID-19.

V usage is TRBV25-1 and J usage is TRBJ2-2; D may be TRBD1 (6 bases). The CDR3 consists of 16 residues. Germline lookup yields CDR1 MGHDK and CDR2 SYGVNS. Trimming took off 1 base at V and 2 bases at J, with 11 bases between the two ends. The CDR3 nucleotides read TGTGCCAGCAGTGAATTCGCAGGGGTCAACACCGGGGAGCTGTTTTTT. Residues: CASSEFAGVNTGELFF.

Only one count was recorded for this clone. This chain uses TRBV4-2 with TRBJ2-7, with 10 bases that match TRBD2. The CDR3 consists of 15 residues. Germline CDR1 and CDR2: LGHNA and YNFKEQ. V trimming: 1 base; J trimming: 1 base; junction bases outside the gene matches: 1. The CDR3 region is CASSQGAGGSYEQYF. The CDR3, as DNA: TGTGCCAGCAGCCAAGGAGCGGGAGGGTCCTACGAGCAGTACTTC.

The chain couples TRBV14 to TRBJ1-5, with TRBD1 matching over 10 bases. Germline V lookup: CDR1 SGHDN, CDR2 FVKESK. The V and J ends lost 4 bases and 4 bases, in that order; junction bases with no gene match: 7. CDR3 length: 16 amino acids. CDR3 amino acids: CASSRRGQGLNQPQHF. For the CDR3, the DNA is TGTGCCAGCAGCCGCAGGGGACAGGGGCTAAATCAGCCCCAGCATTTT.

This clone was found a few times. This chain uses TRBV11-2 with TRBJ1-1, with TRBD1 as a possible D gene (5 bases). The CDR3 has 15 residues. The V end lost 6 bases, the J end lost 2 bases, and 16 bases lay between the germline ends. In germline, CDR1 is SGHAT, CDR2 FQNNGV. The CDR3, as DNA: TGTGCCAGCAGGGGGATAAAAGGGGCCAACACTGAAGCTTTCTTT. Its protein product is CASRGIKGANTEAFF.

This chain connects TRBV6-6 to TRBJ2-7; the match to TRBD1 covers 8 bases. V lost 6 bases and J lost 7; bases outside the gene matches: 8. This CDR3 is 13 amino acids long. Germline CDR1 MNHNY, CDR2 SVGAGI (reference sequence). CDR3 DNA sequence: TGTGCCAGCAGCGACAGGGGTCTTGATGAGCAGTACTTC. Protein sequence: CASSDRGLDEQYF.

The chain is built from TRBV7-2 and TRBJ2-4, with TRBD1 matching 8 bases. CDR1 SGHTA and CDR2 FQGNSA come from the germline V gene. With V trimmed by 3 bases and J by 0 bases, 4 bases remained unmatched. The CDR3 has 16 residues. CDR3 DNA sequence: TGTGCCAGCAGCTTGGACAGGGACCTAGCCAAAAACATTCAGTACTTC. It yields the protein CASSLDRDLAKNIQYF.

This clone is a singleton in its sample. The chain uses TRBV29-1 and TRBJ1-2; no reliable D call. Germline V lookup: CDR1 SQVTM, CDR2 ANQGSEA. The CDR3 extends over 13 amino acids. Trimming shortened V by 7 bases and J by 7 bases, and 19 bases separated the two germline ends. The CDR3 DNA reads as TGCAGCGCCCAAGCCCTTCTTTACGGTGGCTACACCTTC. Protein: CSAQALLYGGYTF. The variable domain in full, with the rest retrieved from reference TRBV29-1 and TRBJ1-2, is SAVISQKPSRDICQRGTSLTIQCQVDSQVTMMFWYRQQPGQSLTLIATANQGSEATYESGFVIDKFPISRPNLTFSTLTVSNMSPEDSSIYLCSAQALLYGGYTFGSGTRLTVV.

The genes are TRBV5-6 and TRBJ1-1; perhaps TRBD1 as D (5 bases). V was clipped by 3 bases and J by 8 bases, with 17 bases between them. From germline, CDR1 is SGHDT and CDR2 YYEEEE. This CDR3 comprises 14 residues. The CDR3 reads CASSWRGPGGEAFF. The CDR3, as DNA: TGTGCCAGCAGCTGGAGGGGACCGGGTGGAGAAGCTTTCTTT.

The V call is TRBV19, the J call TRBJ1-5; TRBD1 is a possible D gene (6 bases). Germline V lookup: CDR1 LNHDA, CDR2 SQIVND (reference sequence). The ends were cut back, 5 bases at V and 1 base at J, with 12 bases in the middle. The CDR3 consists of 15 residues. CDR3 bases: TGTGCCAGTAGTCTGAGGGGGGGGAGCAATCAGCCCCAGCATTTT. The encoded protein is CASSLRGGSNQPQHF.

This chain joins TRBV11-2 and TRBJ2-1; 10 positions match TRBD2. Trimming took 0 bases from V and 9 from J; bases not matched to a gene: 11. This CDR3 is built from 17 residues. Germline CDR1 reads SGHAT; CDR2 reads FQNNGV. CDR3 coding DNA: TGTGCCAGCAGCTTAGAAGGGGGGCTAGCGGGAGTTCGTGAGCAGTTCTTC. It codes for CASSLEGGLAGVREQFF.

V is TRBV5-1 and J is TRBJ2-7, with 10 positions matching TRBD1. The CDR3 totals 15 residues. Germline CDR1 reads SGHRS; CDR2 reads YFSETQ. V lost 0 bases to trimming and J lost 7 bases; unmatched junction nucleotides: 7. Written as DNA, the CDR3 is TGCGCCAGCAGCTTGGGACCGGGACAGGGGTTGGAGCAGTACTTC. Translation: CASSLGPGQGLEQYF.

The CDR3 DNA reads TGTGCCGCCATCAGTGAGGAGGGGCTAGCCACATTAACAGATACGCAGTATTTT. Protein sequence: CAAISEEGLATLTDTQYF. This chain links TRBV10-3 with TRBJ2-3, with a tentative D call TRBD2 (6 bases). V lost 11 bases, J lost 3 bases, and 30 bases lay in between. Per the germline V gene, CDR1 is ENHRY and CDR2 is SYGVKD. This CDR3 comprises 18 residues.

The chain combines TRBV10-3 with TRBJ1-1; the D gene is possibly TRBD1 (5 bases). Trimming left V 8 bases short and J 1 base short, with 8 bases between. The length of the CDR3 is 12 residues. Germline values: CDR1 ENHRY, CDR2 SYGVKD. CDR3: CAIRQGNTEAFF. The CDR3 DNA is TGTGCCATCCGTCAGGGGAACACTGAAGCTTTCTTT.

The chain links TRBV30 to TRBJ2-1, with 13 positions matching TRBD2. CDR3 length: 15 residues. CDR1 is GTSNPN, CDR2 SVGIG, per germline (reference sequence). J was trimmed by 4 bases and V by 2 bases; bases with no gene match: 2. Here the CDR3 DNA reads TGTGCCTGGAGTTCGGGACTAGCGGGATACAATGAGCAGTTCTTC. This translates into CAWSSGLAGYNEQFF.

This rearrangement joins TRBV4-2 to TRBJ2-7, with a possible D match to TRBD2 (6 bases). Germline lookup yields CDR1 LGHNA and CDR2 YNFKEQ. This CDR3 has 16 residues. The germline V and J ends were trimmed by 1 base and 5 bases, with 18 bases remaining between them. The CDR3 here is CASSQVMSEGLNEQYF. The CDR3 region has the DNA TGTGCCAGCAGCCAAGTTATGTCGGAGGGGTTGAACGAGCAGTACTTC.

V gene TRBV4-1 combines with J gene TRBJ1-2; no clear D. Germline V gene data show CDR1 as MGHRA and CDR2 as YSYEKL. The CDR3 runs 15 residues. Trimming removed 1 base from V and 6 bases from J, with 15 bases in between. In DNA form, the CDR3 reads TGCGCCAGCAGCCAAGTAGGAGGCACTCCGGATGGCTACACCTTC. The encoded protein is CASSQVGGTPDGYTF.

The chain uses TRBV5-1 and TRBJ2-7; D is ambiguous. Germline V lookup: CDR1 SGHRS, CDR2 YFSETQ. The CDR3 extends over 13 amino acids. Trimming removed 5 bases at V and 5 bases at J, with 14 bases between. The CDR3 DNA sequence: TGCGCCAGCAGACTGCAAGCTATCGACGAGCAGTACTTC. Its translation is CASRLQAIDEQYF.

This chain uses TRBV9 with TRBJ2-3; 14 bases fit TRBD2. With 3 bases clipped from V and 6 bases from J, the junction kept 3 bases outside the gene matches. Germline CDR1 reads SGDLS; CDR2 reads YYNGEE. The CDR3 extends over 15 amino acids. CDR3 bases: TGTGCCAGCAGCGACCGACTAGCGGGGGGGGATACGCAGTATTTT. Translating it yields CASSDRLAGGDTQYF.

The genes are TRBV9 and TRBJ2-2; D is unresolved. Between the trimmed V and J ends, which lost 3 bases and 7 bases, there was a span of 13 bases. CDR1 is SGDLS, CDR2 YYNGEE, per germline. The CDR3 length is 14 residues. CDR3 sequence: CASSAATTNGELFF. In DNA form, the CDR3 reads TGTGCCAGCAGCGCAGCGACCACAAACGGGGAGCTGTTTTTT.

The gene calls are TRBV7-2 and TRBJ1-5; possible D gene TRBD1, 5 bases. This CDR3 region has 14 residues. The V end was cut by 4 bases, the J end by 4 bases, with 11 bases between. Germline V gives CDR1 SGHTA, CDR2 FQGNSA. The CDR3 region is CASSSQGGNQPQHF. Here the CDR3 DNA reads TGTGCCAGCAGCTCCCAGGGAGGGAATCAGCCCCAGCATTTT.

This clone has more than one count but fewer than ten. The CDR3 spells CASSYLSLAQTDTQYF. The CDR3 nucleotides read TGTGCCAGCAGTTACTTGTCGCTAGCTCAAACAGATACGCAGTATTTT. The genes are TRBV6-6 and TRBJ2-3, with a possible D match to TRBD2 (5 bases). Germline values: CDR1 MNHNY, CDR2 SVGAGI (reference sequence). The CDR3 extends over 16 amino acids. V was trimmed by 1 base and J by 3 bases, leaving 14 bases between them.

Written as DNA, the CDR3 is TGTGCCACCCGATCGACTAGCGGGAGCTACAATGAGCAGTTCTTC. Amino acids: CATRSTSGSYNEQFF. The chain recombines TRBV24-1 with TRBJ2-1; 12 nucleotides line up with TRBD2. The CDR3 extends over 15 amino acids. V was clipped by 9 bases and J by 3 bases; unmatched bases: 5. Germline assignment: CDR1 KGHDR and CDR2 SFDVKD.

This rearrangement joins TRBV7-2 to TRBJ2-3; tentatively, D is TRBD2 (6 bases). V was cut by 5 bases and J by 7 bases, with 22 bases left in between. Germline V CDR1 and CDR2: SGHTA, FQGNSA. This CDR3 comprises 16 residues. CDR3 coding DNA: TGTGCCAGCAGCCCAAGACTAGGCCCCCGAGTTAATACGCAGTATTTT. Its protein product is CASSPRLGPRVNTQYF.

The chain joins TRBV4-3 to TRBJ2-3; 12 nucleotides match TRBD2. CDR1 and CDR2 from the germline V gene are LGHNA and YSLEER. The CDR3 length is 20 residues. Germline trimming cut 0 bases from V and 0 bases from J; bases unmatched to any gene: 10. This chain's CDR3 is CASSQDRGLAGFSSTDTQYF. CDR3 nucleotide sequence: TGCGCCAGCAGCCAAGATAGGGGACTAGCGGGTTTCTCAAGCACAGATACGCAGTATTTT.

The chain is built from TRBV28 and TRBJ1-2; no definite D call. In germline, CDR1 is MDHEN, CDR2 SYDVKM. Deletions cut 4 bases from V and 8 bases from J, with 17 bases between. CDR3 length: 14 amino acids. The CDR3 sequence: CASSSGPRTFGYTF. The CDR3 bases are TGTGCCAGCAGTTCCGGACCGAGGACTTTCGGCTACACCTTC.

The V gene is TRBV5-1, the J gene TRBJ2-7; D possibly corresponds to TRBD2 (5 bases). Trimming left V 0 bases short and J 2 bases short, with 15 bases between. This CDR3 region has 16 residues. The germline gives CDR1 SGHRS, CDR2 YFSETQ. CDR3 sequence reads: CASSLVRGRQTYEQYF. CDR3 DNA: TGCGCCAGCAGCTTGGTTCGGGGAAGACAAACCTACGAGCAGTACTTC.

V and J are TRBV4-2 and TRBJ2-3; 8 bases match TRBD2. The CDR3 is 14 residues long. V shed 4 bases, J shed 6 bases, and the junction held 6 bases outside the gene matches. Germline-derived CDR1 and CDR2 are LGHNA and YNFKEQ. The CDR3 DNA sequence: TGTGCCAGCAGCCCGAGCGGGAGTTCGGATACGCAGTATTTT. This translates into CASSPSGSSDTQYF.

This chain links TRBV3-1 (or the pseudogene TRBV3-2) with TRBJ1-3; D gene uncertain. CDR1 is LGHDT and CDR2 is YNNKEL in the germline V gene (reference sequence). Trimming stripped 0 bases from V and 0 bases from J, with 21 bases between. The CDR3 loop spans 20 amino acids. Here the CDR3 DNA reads TGTGCCAGCAGCCAAGAGAGGTTGAGGGAGGACCCGTTCTCTGGAAACACCATATATTTT. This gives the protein CASSQERLREDPFSGNTIYF.

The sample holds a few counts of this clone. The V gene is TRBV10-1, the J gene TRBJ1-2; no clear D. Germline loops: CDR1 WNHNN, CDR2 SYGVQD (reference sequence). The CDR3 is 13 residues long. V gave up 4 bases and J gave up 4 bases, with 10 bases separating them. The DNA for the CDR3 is TGCGCCAGCAGTGTTTACGGAGTCTATGGCTACACCTTC. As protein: CASSVYGVYGYTF.